The 21 T cell receptor beta chains given below trace back to one sample, sequenced in a study of T-cell memory formation after mild COVID-19. TCRdb re-called the 5' RACE reads through MiXCR, storing one row per CDR3 protein. Of roughly 240,000 distinct CDR3 sequences listed, approximately 15% are singletons. The specimen was PBMCs or a T cell subset sorted from them (not recorded which). Every receptor here comes from an adult woman who had mild COVID-19 (a few samples of this study predate the infection). Cell type and time point are not known.

The chain couples TRBV29-1 to TRBJ1-2; D gene ambiguous. This CDR3 comprises 12 residues. The V gene's germline CDR1 is SQVTM and CDR2 ANQGSEA. Between the trimmed V and J ends, which lost 0 bases and 6 bases, there was a span of 8 bases. This CDR3 reads CSVEELGDGYTF. CDR3 DNA sequence: TGCAGCGTTGAAGAGTTGGGCGATGGCTACACCTTC.

This clonotype was counted at least ten times. This chain joins TRBV9 and TRBJ1-1; tentatively, D is TRBD1 (6 bases). The CDR3 loop spans 13 amino acids. CDR1 SGDLS and CDR2 YYNGEE come from the germline V gene. Trimming took 4 bases from V and 4 from J, leaving 11 bases between them. The DNA of the CDR3 is TGTGCCAGCAGCTCACCAGGGGTCACTGAAGCTTTCTTT. It translates to CASSSPGVTEAFF.

The chain carries TRBV27 and TRBJ2-7; D is perhaps TRBD2 (6 bases). This CDR3 has 15 residues. The V end lost 6 bases, the J end lost 2 bases, and 17 bases lay between the germline ends. Germline CDR1 MNHEY, CDR2 SMNVEV (reference sequence). CDR3 nucleotides: TGTGCCAGCAGGTCATGGTCGGGAGAGGCCTACGAGCAGTACTTC. It is translated as CASRSWSGEAYEQYF.

As DNA, the CDR3 is TGTGCCAGCAGCGTACAGGGTACTGGGGCCAACGTCCTGACTTTC. As protein: CASSVQGTGANVLTF. The chain couples TRBV7-8 to TRBJ2-6, with a possible D match to TRBD1 (6 bases). Germline V gene data show CDR1 as SGHVS and CDR2 as FQNEAQ. Trimming took off 5 bases at V and 2 bases at J, with 10 bases between the two ends. The CDR3 sequence is 15 residues long.

This clonotype was observed a few times. The chain combines TRBV15 with TRBJ1-4; 7 nucleotides match TRBD1. Germline values: CDR1 LNHNV, CDR2 YYDKDF (reference sequence). The CDR3 loop spans 15 amino acids. With 0 bases clipped from V and 7 bases from J, the junction kept 5 bases outside the gene matches. This chain's CDR3 is CATSRDQGGFEKLFF. The CDR3 DNA is TGTGCCACCAGCAGAGATCAGGGGGGTTTTGAAAAACTGTTTTTT.

As for this clonotype: The junction departs from the called germline gene at one end, perhaps through a read error. The chain joins TRBV27 to TRBJ2-1, with 13 nucleotides matching TRBD2. The CDR3 is 18 residues long. CDR1 is MNHEY and CDR2 is SMNVEV in the germline V gene (reference sequence). The CDR3, as DNA: TGTGCAAGCAGTTCCCGCGTCGGACTAGCGGGAGCCTACAATGAGCAGTTCTTC. Encoded protein: CASSSRVGLAGAYNEQFF.

This chain connects TRBV11-2 to TRBJ1-1; no clear D. Trimming left V 2 bases short and J 0 bases short, with 10 bases between. Germline CDR1 and CDR2: SGHAT and FQNNGV. CDR3 length: 15 residues. CDR3 sequence reads: CASSLLPSMNTEAFF. The CDR3 DNA is TGTGCCAGCAGCTTACTCCCCAGCATGAACACTGAAGCTTTCTTT.

This clonotype was observed a few times. J is TRBJ2-5 and V is TRBV7-2; 8 nucleotides agree with TRBD2. CDR1 SGHTA and CDR2 FQGNSA come from the germline V gene. This CDR3 is built from 14 residues. The trim removed 1 base at V and 7 bases at J, leaving 5 bases unmatched. In DNA form, the CDR3 reads TGTGCCAGCAGCTTAGGGAGCGGGAGAGTGACCCAGTACTTC. Translation: CASSLGSGRVTQYF.

In this sample, this clonotype turned up a few times. The chain carries TRBV7-9 and TRBJ1-1; 7 nucleotides align to TRBD1. This CDR3 has 17 residues. After removal of 3 bases from V and 5 bases from J, the junction contained 15 bases not matched to a gene. Germline V gene data show CDR1 as SEHNR and CDR2 as FQNEAQ (reference sequence). This chain's CDR3 is CASSFFTGAGWRTEAFF. The CDR3 region has the DNA TGTGCCAGCAGCTTCTTTACAGGGGCGGGATGGCGTACTGAAGCTTTCTTT.

This clonotype occurred a few times. V and J are TRBV5-1 and TRBJ2-5; D gene ambiguous. Trimming stripped 0 bases from V and 4 bases from J, with 7 bases between. Per the germline V gene, CDR1 is SGHRS and CDR2 is YFSETQ. This CDR3 is built from 13 residues. The CDR3 loop is CASSLEFRETQYF. Here the CDR3 DNA reads TGCGCCAGCAGCTTGGAATTCCGAGAGACCCAGTACTTC.

This clonotype was counted only a few times. The CDR3 sequence is CASSKTTDSNYGYTF. The CDR3 region has the DNA TGTGCCAGCAGCAAGACGACAGATTCTAACTATGGCTACACCTTC. V and J are TRBV12-3 or TRBV12-4 and TRBJ1-2; tentative D call: TRBD1 (5 bases). V shed 6 bases and J shed 0 bases, with 14 bases lying between them. CDR3 length equals 15 residues.

The chain joins TRBV3-1 to TRBJ2-3, with TRBD2 matching 11 bases. Germline V gene data show CDR1 as LGHDT and CDR2 as YNNKEL (reference sequence). J was trimmed by 2 bases and V by 4 bases; bases with no gene match: 5. This CDR3 region has 16 residues. CDR3: CASSRVAGGNTDTQYF. In nucleotides, the CDR3 is TGTGCCAGCAGCCGTGTAGCGGGGGGGAACACAGATACGCAGTATTTT.

The rearrangement links TRBV7-2 to TRBJ1-2, with D possibly being TRBD1 (6 bases). Germline V gives CDR1 SGHTA, CDR2 FQGNSA. The CDR3 extends over 15 amino acids. Trimming stripped 5 bases from V and 4 bases from J, with 17 bases between. Here the CDR3 reads CASSQTGNGAYGYTF. The CDR3 coding sequence is TGTGCCAGCAGCCAAACAGGGAATGGGGCCTATGGCTACACCTTC.

This chain links TRBV5-1 with TRBJ2-5; no reliable D call. Germline values: CDR1 SGHRS, CDR2 YFSETQ. Trimming cost V 3 bases and J 0 bases, with 12 bases left between them. The CDR3 has 15 amino acids. This chain's CDR3 is CASSWSDPNQETQYF. The CDR3 coding sequence is TGCGCCAGCAGCTGGTCCGACCCAAACCAAGAGACCCAGTACTTC.

This clonotype was found many times. The V and J genes are TRBV5-1 and TRBJ1-1, with 7 positions matching TRBD1. Germline V gives CDR1 SGHRS, CDR2 YFSETQ. The CDR3 runs to 18 residues. Trimming at V came to 3 bases and at J to 1 base, leaving 15 bases not matched to a gene. This CDR3 is CASSSLSFGRGQNTEAFF. The CDR3 DNA reads TGCGCCAGCAGCTCCTTGTCCTTTGGGAGGGGGCAGAACACTGAAGCTTTCTTT. Together with reference TRBV5-1 and TRBJ1-1, the CDR3 gives the full variable domain: KAGVTQTPRYLIKTRGQQVTLSCSPISGHRSVSWYQQTPGQGLQFLFEYFSETQRNKGNFPGRFSGRQFSNSRSEMNVSTLELGDSALYLCASSSLSFGRGQNTEAFFGQGTRLTVV.

This clonotype appeared a few times. This sequence joins TRBV12-3 or TRBV12-4 and TRBJ1-3; TRBD1 matches 7 bases. The trim removed 8 bases at V and 0 bases at J, leaving 7 bases unmatched. CDR3 length: 15 residues. CDR3 nucleotide sequence: TGTGCCAGCCTACCTGCAGGGGGCTCTGGAAACACCATATATTTT. It specifies CASLPAGGSGNTIYF.

This chain joins TRBV12-3 or TRBV12-4 and TRBJ2-7; 7 positions agree with TRBD1. Trimming took 7 bases from V and 6 from J; bases not matched to a gene: 12. The CDR3 contains 14 residues. The CDR3 DNA sequence: TGTGCCAGCAAAAACCCGGACAGGTACGGCGAGCAGTACTTC. Its protein is CASKNPDRYGEQYF.

The V gene is TRBV7-8, the J gene TRBJ2-4; TRBD2 aligns across 10 bases. Per germline, CDR1 SGHVS and CDR2 FQNEAQ. The CDR3 has 19 amino acids. V lost 4 bases, J lost 0 bases, and 12 bases stayed unmatched. The CDR3 loop reads CASSSSGLAGDLAKNIQYF. CDR3 nucleotide sequence: TGTGCCAGCAGCTCATCTGGGCTAGCGGGGGACCTAGCCAAAAACATTCAGTACTTC.

In its sample, this clonotype was seen a few times. The chain combines TRBV7-2 with TRBJ1-2; TRBD1 might be the D (5 bases). The CDR3 is 17 residues long. The germline V gene encodes CDR1 SGHTA and CDR2 FQGNSA. The V end lost 2 bases, the J end lost 0 bases, and 16 bases lay between the germline ends. The CDR3 loop reads CASSLTAQGPTNYGYTF. CDR3 DNA sequence: TGTGCCAGCAGCTTAACAGCGCAGGGTCCAACTAACTATGGCTACACCTTC.

This clonotype turned up a few times. This chain uses TRBV12-3 or TRBV12-4 with TRBJ1-6; 7 nucleotides align to TRBD1. After removal of 5 bases from V and 7 bases from J, the junction contained 11 bases not matched to a gene. CDR3 length: 16 residues. CDR3 coding DNA: TGTGCCAGCAGTCCAGGGGTTCAAGGGGGCAATTCACCCCTCCACTTT. Translated: CASSPGVQGGNSPLHF.

The gene calls are TRBV11-2 and TRBJ2-5, with 12 positions matching TRBD2. V was clipped by 1 base and J by 2 bases; unmatched bases: 8. Germline V gives CDR1 SGHAT, CDR2 FQNNGV. The CDR3 length is 18 residues. The CDR3 DNA is TGTGCCAGCAGCTTAGTTCTAGCGGGGGGGCCATCTCAAGAGACCCAGTACTTC. Protein sequence: CASSLVLAGGPSQETQYF.